This TCR beta chain was captured in a study of cytomegalovirus exposure and HLA in healthy donors. Primers included in the PCR were 60 Vbeta and 13 Jbeta primers. Method: immunoSEQ multiplex PCR; TCRdb's copy keeps in-frame clones and lacks some. The top ten hold about 6.6% of the sample, which has 85,000 to 100,000 clones, about 75% seen once. Study-wide results and limits: Previously analyzed data showed that most TCR beta V segments were productive at a frequency of about 90% or about 30%. Reports credit the classifier with highly specific, highly sensitive diagnosis of cytomegalovirus status.

The CDR3 is 17 amino acids. Trimming left V 3 bases short and J 2 bases short, with 17 bases between. The germline V gene encodes CDR1 SGHTA and CDR2 FQGNSA. Concerning this clone itself: Its matching antigen is unknown.

The sequence derives from a man aged 40-49 years in good health and CMV-seropositive. V and J are TRBV7-2 and TRBJ2-1, with D possibly being TRBD2 (5 bases). The sample consisted of PBMCs. CDR3 bases: TGTGCCAGCAGCTTTACGGCGGAGACTATAACCTACAATGAGCAGTTCTTC. Protein: CASSFTAETITYNEQFF.